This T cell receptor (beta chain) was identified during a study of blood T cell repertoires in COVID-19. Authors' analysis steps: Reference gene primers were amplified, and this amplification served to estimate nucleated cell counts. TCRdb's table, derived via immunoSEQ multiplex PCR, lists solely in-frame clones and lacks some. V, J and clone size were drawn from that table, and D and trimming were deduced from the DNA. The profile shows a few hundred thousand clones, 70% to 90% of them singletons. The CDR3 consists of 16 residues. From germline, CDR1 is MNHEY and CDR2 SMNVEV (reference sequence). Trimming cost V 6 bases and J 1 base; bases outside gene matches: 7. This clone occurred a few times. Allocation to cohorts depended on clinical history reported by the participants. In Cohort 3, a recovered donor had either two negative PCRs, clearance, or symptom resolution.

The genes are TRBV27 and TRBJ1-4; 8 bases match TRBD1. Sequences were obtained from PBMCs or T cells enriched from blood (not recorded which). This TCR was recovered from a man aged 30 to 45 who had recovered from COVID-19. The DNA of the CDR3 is TGTGCCAGCAGCCCGACAGGGGAAGTAACTAATGAAAAACTGTTTTTT. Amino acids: CASSPTGEVTNEKLFF.